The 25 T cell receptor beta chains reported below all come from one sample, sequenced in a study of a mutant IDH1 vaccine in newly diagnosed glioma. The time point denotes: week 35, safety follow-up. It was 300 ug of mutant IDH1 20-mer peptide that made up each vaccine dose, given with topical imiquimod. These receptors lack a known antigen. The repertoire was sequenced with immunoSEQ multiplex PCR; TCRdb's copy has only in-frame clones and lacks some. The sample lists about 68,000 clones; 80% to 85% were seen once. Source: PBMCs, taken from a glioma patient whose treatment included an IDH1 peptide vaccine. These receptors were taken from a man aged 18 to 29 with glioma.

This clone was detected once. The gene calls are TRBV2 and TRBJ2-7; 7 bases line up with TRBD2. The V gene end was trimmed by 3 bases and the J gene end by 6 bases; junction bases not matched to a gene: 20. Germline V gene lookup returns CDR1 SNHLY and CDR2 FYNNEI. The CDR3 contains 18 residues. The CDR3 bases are TGTGCCAGCAGTGACCCGTTCTGGCGGGAGCGATCTTTGTTCGAGCAGTACTTC. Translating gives CASSDPFWRERSLFEQYF.

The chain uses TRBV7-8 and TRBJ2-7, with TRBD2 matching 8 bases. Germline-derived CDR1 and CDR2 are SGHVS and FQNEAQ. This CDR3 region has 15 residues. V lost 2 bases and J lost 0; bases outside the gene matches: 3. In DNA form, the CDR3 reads TGTGCCAGCAGCTTATCACTAGCGGACTCCTACGAGCAGTACTTC. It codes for CASSLSLADSYEQYF.

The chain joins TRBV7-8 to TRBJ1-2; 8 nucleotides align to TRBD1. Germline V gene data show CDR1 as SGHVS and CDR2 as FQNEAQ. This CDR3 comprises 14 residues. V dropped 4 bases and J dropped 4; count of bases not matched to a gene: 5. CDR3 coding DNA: TGTGCCAGCAGCTCTGACAGGGGTGCCTATGGCTACACCTTC. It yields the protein CASSSDRGAYGYTF.

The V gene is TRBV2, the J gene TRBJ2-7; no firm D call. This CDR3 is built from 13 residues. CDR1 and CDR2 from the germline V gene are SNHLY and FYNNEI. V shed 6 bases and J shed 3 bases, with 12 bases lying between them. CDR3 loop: CASRSGAGYEQYF. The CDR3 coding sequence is TGTGCCAGCAGGTCTGGCGCCGGCTACGAGCAGTACTTC.

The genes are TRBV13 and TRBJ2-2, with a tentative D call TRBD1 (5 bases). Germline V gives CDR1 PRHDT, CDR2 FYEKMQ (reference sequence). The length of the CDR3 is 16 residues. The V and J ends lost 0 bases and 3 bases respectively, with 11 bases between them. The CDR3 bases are TGTGCCAGCAGCTTAGGCGCCGACAGTTACACCGGGGAGCTGTTTTTT. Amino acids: CASSLGADSYTGELFF.

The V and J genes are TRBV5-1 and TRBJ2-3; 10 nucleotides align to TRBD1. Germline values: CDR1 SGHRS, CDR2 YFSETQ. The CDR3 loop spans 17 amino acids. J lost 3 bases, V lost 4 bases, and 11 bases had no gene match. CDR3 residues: CASSLRTGTGATDTQYF. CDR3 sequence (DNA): TGCGCCAGCAGCCTGAGGACCGGGACAGGGGCTACAGATACGCAGTATTTT.

The CDR3 protein is CAWSGTSGSLYEQYF. The CDR3 DNA follows: TGTGCCTGGTCGGGGACTAGCGGGAGTCTCTACGAGCAGTACTTC. V usage is TRBV30 and J usage is TRBJ2-7, with TRBD2 matching over 14 bases. Germline values: CDR1 GTSNPN, CDR2 SVGIG (reference sequence). V lost 5 bases and J lost 3; bases outside the gene matches: 6. The CDR3 totals 15 residues.

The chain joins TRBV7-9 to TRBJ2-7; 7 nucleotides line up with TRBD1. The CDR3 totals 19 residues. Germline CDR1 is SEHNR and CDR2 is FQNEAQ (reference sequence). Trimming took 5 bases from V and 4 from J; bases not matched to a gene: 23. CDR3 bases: TGTGCCAGCAGCATCCACCGTGAACAGGGGATCCCACCAAGGTACGAGCAGTACTTC. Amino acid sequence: CASSIHREQGIPPRYEQYF.

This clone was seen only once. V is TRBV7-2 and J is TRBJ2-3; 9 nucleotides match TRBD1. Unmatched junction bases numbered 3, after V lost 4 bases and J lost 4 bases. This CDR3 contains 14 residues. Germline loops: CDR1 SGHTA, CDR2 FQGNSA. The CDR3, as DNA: TGTGCCAGCAGCTCAGACAGGGGGGCAGATACGCAGTATTTT. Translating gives CASSSDRGADTQYF.

CDR3 nucleotide sequence: TGTGCCAGCAGCTTGGGGCGGGGTACTAATTCACCCCTCCACTTT. Its translation: CASSLGRGTNSPLHF. This chain uses TRBV5-6 with TRBJ1-6; D call uncertain. The CDR3 runs to 15 residues. The germline CDR1 and CDR2 sequences are SGHDT and YYEEEE. Trimming removed 0 bases from V and 6 bases from J, with 10 bases in between.

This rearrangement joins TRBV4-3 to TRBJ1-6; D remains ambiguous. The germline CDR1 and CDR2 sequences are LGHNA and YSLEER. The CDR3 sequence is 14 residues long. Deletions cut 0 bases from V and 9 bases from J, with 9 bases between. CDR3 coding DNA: TGCGCCAGCAGCCAAGAAAGTGGGCGTTCACCCCTCCACTTT. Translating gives CASSQESGRSPLHF.

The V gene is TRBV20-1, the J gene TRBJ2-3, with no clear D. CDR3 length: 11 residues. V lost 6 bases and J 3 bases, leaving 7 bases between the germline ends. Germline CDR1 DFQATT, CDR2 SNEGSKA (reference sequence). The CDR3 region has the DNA TGCAGTGCCCCTTCTACAGATACGCAGTATTTT. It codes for CSAPSTDTQYF.

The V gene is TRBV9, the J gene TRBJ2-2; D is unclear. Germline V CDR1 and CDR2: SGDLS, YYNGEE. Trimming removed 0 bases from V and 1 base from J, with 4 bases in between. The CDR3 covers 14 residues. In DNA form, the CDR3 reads TGTGCCAGCAGCGTAGCCGGGAACACCGGGGAGCTGTTTTTT. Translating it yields CASSVAGNTGELFF.

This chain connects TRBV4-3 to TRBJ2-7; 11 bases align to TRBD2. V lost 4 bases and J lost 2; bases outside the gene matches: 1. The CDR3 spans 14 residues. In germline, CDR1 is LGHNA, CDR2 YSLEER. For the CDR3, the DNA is TGCGCCAGCAGCCCGGGACTAGCGGCCTACGAGCAGTACTTC. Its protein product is CASSPGLAAYEQYF.

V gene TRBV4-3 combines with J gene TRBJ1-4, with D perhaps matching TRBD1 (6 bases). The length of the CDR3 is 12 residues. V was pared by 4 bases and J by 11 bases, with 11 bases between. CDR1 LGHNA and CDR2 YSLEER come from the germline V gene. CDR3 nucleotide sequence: TGCGCCAGCAGCCTAGGGGGGGGTAAACTGTTTTTT. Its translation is CASSLGGGKLFF.

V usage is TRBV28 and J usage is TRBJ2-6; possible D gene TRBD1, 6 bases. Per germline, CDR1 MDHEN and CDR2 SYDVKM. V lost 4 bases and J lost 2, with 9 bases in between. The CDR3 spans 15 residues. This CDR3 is CASSSQGAGANVLTF. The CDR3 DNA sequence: TGTGCCAGCAGTTCACAGGGCGCTGGGGCCAACGTCCTGACTTTC. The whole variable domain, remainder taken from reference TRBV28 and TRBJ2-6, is DVKVTQSSRYLVKRTGEKVFLECVQDMDHENMFWYRQDPGLGLRLIYFSYDVKMKEKGDIPEGYSVSREKKERFSLILESASTNQTSMYLCASSSQGAGANVLTFGAGSRLTVL.

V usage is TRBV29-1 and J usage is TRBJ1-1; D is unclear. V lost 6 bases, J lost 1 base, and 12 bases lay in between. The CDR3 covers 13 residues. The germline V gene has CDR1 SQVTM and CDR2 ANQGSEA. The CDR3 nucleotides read TGCAGCGTCAAAATCGGGCGGAACACTGAAGCTTTCTTT. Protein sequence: CSVKIGRNTEAFF.

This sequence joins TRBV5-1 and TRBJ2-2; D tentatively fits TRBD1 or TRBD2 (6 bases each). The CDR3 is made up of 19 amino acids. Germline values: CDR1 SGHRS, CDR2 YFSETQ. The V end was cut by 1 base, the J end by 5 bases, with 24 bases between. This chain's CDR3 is CASSLHLRQGGQRTGELFF. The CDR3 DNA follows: TGCGCCAGCAGCTTGCATCTCCGACAAGGGGGGCAAAGAACCGGGGAGCTGTTTTTT. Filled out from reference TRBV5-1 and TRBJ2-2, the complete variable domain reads KAGVTQTPRYLIKTRGQQVTLSCSPISGHRSVSWYQQTPGQGLQFLFEYFSETQRNKGNFPGRFSGRQFSNSRSEMNVSTLELGDSALYLCASSLHLRQGGQRTGELFFGEGSRLTVL.

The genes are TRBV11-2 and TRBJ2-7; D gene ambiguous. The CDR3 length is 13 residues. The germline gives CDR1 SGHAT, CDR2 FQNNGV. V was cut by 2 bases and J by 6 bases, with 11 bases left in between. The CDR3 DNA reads TGTGCCAGCAGCTTATTGATCGGGTTCGAGCAGTACTTC. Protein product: CASSLLIGFEQYF.

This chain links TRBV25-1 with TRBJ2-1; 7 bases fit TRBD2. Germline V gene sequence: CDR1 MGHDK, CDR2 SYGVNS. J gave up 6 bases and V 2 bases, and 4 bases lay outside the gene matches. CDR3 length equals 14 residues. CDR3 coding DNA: TGTGCCAGCAGTGAAGGACTAGTGTTCAATGAGCAGTTCTTC. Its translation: CASSEGLVFNEQFF.

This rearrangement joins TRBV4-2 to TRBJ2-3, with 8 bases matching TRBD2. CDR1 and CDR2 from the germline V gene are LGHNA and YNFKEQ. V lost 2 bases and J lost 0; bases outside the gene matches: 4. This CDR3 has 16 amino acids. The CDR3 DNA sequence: TGTGCCAGCAGCCAACTTGGCGGGGGGAGCACAGATACGCAGTATTTT. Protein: CASSQLGGGSTDTQYF.

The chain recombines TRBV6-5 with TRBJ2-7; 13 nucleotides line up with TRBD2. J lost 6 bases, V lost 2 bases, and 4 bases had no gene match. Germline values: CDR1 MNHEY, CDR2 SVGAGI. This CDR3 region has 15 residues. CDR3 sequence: CASSYRTSGRPEQYF. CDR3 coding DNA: TGTGCCAGCAGTTACCGGACTAGCGGGAGACCCGAGCAGTACTTC.

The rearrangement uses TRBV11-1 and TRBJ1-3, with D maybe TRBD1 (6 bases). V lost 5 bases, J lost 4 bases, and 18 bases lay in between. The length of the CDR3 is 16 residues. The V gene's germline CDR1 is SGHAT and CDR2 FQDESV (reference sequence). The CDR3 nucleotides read TGTGCCAGCAGCGTTACTCTCGGGGGCACCGGAAACACCATATATTTT. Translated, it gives CASSVTLGGTGNTIYF. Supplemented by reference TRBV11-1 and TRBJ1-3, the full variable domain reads EAEVAQSPRYKITEKSQAVAFWCDPISGHATLYWYRQILGQGPELLVQFQDESVVDDSQLPKDRFSAERLKGVDSTLKIQPAELGDSAMYLCASSVTLGGTGNTIYFGEGSWLTVV.

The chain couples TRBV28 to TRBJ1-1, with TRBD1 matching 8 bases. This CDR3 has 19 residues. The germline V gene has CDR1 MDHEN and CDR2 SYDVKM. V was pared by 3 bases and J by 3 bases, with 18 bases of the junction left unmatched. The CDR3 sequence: CASSFPMLGQGAFHTEAFF. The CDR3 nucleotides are TGTGCCAGCAGTTTCCCGATGCTCGGGCAGGGGGCATTCCACACTGAAGCTTTCTTT.

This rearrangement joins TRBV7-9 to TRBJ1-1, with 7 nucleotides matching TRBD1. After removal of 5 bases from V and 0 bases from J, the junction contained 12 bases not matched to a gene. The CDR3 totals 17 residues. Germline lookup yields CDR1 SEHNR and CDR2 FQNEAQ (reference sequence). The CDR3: CASSPPPGTDLNTEAFF. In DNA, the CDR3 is TGTGCCAGCAGCCCCCCGCCCGGGACAGACTTGAACACTGAAGCTTTCTTT.